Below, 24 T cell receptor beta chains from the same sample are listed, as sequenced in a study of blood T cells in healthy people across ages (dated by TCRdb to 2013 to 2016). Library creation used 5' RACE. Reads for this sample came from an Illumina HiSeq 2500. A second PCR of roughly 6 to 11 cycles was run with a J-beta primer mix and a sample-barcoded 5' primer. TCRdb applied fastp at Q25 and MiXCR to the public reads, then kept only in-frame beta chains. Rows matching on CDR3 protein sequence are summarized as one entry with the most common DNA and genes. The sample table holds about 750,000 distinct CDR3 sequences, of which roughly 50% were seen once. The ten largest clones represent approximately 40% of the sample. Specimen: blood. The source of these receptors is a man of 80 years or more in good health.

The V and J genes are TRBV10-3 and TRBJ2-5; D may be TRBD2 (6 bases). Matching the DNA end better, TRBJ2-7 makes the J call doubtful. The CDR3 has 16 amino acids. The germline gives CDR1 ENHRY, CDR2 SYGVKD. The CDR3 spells CAISESRGVGTYEQYF. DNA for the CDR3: TGTGCCATCAGTGAGTCGCGGGGAGTAGGGACCTACGAGCAGTACTTC.

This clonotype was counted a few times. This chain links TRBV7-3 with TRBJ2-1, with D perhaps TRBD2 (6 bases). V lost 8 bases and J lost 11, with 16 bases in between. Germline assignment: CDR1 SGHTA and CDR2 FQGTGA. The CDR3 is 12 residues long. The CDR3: CASGTTSGQQFF. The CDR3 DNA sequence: TGTGCCAGCGGCACCACGAGCGGGCAGCAGTTCTTC. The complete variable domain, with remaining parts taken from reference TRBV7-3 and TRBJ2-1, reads GAGVSQTPSNKVTEKGKYVELRCDPISGHTALYWYRQSLGQGPEFLIYFQGTGAADDSGLPNDRFFAVRPEGSVSTLKIQRTERGDSAVYLCASGTTSGQQFFGPGTRLTVL.

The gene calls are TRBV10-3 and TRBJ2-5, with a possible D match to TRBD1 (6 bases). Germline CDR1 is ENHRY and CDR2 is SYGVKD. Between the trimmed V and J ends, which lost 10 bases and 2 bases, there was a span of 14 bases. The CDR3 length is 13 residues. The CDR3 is CATRDNPQETQYF. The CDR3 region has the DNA TGTGCCACCCGGGACAACCCACAAGAGACCCAGTACTTC.

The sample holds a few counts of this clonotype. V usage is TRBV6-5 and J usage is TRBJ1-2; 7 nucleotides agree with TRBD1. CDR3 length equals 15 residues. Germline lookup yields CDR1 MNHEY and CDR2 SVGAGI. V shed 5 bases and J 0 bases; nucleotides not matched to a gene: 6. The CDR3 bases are TGTGCCAGCAGTCGTACAGGGGTGACTAACTATGGCTACACCTTC. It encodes CASSRTGVTNYGYTF.

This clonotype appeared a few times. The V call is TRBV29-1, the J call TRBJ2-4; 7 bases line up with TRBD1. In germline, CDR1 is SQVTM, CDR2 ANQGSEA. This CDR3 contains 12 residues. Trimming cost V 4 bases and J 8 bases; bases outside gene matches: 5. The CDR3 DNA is TGCAGCGTTGGGACAGGCGGTGACATTCAGTACTTC. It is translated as CSVGTGGDIQYF.

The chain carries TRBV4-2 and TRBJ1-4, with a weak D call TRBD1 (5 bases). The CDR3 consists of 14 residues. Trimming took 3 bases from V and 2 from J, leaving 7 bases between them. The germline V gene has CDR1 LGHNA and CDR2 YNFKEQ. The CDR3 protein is CASSQGGTNEKLFF. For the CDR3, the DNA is TGTGCCAGCAGCCAGGGGGGGACTAATGAAAAACTGTTTTTT.

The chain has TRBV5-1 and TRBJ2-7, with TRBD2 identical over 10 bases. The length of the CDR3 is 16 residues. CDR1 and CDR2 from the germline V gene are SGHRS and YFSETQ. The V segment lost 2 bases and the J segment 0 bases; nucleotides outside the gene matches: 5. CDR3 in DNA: TGCGCCAGCAGCTTCCTAGCGGGAGCCCGCTCCTACGAGCAGTACTTC. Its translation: CASSFLAGARSYEQYF.

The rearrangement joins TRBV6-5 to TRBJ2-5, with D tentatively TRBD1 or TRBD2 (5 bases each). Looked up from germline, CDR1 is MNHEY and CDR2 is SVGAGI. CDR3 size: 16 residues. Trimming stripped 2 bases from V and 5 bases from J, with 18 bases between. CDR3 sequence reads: CASSYPPGTEGETQYF. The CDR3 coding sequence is TGTGCCAGCAGTTACCCCCCCGGGACCGAAGGGGAGACCCAGTACTTC.

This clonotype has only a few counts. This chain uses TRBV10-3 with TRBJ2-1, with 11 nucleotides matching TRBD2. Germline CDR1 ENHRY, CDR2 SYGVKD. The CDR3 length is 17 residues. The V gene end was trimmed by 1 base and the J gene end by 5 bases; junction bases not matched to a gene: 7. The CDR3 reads CAISEFTSGRPNNEQFF. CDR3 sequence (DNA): TGTGCCATCAGTGAGTTTACTAGCGGGAGACCCAACAATGAGCAGTTCTTC.

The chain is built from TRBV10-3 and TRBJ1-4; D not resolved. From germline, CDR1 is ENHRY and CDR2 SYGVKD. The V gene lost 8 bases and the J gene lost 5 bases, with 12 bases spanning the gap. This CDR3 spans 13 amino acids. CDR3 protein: CAIRPGQNEKLFF. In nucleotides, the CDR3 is TGTGCCATCCGACCCGGTCAGAATGAAAAACTGTTTTTT.

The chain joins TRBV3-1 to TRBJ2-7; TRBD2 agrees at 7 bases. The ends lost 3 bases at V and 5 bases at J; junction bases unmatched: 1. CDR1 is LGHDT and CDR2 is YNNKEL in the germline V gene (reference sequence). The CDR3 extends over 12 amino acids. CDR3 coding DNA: TGTGCCAGCAGCCATCTAGCGGACGAGCAGTACTTC. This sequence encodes CASSHLADEQYF.

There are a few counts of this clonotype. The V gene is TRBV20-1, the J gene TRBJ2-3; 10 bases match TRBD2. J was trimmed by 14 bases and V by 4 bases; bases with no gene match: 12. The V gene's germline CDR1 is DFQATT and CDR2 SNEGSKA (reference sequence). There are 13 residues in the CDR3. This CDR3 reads CSATSGSGRYAYF. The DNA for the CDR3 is TGCAGTGCTACTAGCGGGAGCGGCAGATACGCGTATTTT.

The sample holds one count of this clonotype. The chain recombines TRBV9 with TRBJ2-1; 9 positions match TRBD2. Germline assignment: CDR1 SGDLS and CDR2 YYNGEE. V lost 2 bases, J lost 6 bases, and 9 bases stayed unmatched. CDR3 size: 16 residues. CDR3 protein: CASSVLGLAGINEQFF. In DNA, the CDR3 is TGTGCCAGCAGCGTCCTTGGGCTAGCGGGAATCAATGAGCAGTTCTTC. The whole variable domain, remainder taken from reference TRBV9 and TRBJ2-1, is DSGVTQTPKHLITATGQRVTLRCSPRSGDLSVYWYQQSLDQGLQFLIQYYNGEERAKGNILERFSAQQFPDLHSELNLSSLELGDSALYFCASSVLGLAGINEQFFGPGTRLTVL.

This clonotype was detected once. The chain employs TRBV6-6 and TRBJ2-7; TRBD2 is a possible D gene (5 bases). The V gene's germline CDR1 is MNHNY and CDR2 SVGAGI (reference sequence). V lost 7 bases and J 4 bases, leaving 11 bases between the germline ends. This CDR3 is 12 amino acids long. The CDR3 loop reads CASNGVEYEQYF. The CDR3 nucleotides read TGTGCCAGCAACGGGGTCGAGTACGAGCAGTACTTC.

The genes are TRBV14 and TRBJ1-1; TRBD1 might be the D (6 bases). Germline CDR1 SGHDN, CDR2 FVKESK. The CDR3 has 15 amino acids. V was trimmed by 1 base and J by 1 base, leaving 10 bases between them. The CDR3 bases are TGTGCCAGCAGCCAAGTGGACAGAAAGAACACTGAAGCTTTCTTT. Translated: CASSQVDRKNTEAFF.

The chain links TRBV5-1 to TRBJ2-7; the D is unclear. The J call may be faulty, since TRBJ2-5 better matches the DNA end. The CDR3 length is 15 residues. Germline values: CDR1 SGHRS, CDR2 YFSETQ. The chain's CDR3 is CASSLGGTFGETQYF. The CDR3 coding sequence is TGCGCCAGCAGCTTGGGAGGCACTTTTGGAGAGACCCAGTACTTC.

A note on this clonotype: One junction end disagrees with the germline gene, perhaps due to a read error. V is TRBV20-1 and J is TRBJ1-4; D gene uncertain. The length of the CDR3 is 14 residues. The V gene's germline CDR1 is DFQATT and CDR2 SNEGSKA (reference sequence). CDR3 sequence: CSAGDLAGGEKLFF. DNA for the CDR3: TGCAGTGCTGGAGATCTAGCGGGAGGGGAAAAACTGTTTTTT.

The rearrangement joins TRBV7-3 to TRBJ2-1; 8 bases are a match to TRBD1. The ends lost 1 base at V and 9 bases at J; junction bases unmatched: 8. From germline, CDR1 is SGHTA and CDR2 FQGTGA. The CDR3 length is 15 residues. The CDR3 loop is CASSLIARGLGEQFF. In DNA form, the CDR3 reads TGTGCCAGCAGCTTAATAGCCAGGGGGCTAGGTGAGCAGTTCTTC.

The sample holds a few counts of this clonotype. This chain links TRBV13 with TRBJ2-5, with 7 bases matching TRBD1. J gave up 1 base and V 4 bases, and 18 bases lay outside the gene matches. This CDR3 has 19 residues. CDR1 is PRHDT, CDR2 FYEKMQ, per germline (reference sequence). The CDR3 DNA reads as TGTGCCAGCAGCTCCTACTCCCGACAGGGCGCCGTCTCCCAAGAGACCCAGTACTTC. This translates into CASSSYSRQGAVSQETQYF.

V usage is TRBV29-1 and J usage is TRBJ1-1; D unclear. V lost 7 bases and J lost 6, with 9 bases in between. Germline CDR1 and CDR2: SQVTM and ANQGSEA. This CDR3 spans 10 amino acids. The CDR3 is CSAFSAEAFF. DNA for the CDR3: TGCAGCGCTTTCTCCGCTGAAGCTTTCTTT.

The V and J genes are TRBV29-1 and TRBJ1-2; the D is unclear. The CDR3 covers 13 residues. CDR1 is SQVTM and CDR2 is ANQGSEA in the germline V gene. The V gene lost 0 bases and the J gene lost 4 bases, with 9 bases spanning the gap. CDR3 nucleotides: TGCAGCGTTGAAGAAGGCAGGAGCTATGGCTACACCTTC. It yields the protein CSVEEGRSYGYTF.

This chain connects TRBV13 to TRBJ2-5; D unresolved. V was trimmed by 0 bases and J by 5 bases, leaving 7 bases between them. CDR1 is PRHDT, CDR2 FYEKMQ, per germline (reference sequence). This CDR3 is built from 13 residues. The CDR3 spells CASSLGLFETQYF. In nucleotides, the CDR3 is TGTGCCAGCAGCTTAGGCCTTTTCGAGACCCAGTACTTC.

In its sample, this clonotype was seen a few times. The CDR3 DNA is TGCAGTGCCACGGCGGGACCCGATACGCAGTATTTT. Its translation: CSATAGPDTQYF. The rearrangement uses TRBV20-1 and TRBJ2-3; TRBD2 might be the D (6 bases). CDR1 is DFQATT and CDR2 is SNEGSKA in the germline V gene (reference sequence). CDR3 size: 12 residues. V dropped 6 bases and J dropped 6 bases, with 13 bases sitting between them.

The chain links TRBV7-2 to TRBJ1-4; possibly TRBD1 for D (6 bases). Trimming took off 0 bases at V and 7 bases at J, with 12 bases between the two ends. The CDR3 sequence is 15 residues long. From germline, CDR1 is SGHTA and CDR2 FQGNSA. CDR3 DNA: TGTGCCAGCAGCTTAGCCCAGGGAGGGGGTGAAAAACTGTTTTTT. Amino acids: CASSLAQGGGEKLFF.